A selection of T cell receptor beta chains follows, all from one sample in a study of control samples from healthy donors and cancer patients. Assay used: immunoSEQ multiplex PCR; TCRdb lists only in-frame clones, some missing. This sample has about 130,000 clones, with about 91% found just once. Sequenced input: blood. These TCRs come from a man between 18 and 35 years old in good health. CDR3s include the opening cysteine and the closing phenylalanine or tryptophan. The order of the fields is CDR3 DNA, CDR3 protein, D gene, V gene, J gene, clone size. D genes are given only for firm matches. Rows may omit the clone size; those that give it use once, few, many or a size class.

DNA: TGTGCCAGCAGGGGACGTCTCAATCAGCCCCAGCATTTT
CDR3: CASRGRLNQPQHF
D: -
V: TRBV12-3/TRBV12-4
J: TRBJ1-5
size: -

DNA: TGCGCCAGCAGTTATGGCGGGACAGTGAATGAGCAGTTCTTC
CDR3: CASSYGGTVNEQFF
D: -
V: TRBV5-1
J: TRBJ2-1
size: once

DNA: TGTGCCACCAGTGACCTACATGGGACTATCAATGAGCAGTTCTTC
CDR3: CATSDLHGTINEQFF
D: TRBD2
V: TRBV24-1
J: TRBJ2-1
size: -

DNA: TGTGCCAGCAGCTCGGACAGACAGCCCCAGCATTTT
CDR3: CASSSDRQPQHF
D: -
V: TRBV7-9
J: TRBJ1-5
size: few

DNA: TGTGCCAGCATGGGAGCGGGGGGCACCTACAATGAGCAGTTCTTC
CDR3: CASMGAGGTYNEQFF
D: TRBD2
V: TRBV6-5
J: TRBJ2-1
size: -

DNA: TGTGCCAGCTCGGCGGGGGGGCCGAAAGATACGCAGTATTTT
CDR3: CASSAGGPKDTQYF
D: TRBD2
V: TRBV5-4
J: TRBJ2-3
size: -

DNA: TGTGCCAGCTGGGCTAGCGGAACCTACGAGCAGTACTTC
CDR3: CASWASGTYEQYF
D: TRBD2
V: TRBV12-3/TRBV12-4
J: TRBJ2-7
size: -

DNA: TGTGCCAGCAGCCCCCCAGGGACTAGCGGGGCTACTAGCACAGATACGCAGTATTTT
CDR3: CASSPPGTSGATSTDTQYF
D: TRBD2
V: TRBV3-1/TRBV3-2
J: TRBJ2-3
size: -

DNA: TGTGCCAGCAGCCTGGGGACAGGGAACGCTCAGCCCCAGCATTTT
CDR3: CASSLGTGNAQPQHF
D: TRBD1
V: TRBV7-6
J: TRBJ1-5
size: -

DNA: TGTGCCAGCAGTTATCAGGGGGCGCGCGGCACAGATACGCAGTATTTT
CDR3: CASSYQGARGTDTQYF
D: TRBD1
V: TRBV6-5
J: TRBJ2-3
size: -

DNA: TGCGCCAGCAGCCCCACGTCGGACAGGGGGCAGGAGACCCAGTACTTC
CDR3: CASSPTSDRGQETQYF
D: TRBD1
V: TRBV5-1
J: TRBJ2-5
size: -

DNA: TGTGCCAGCAGCCCACAGGGAATTTCGTGGGGGGGTGGCTACACCTTC
CDR3: CASSPQGISWGGGYTF
D: -
V: TRBV5-4
J: TRBJ1-2
size: -

DNA: TGTGCCAGCAGTAAAGGGGAGGACGCTGAAGCTTTCTTT
CDR3: CASSKGEDAEAFF
D: -
V: TRBV2
J: TRBJ1-1
size: -

DNA: TGTGCTAGTGGTTTGAACGGGGGGGCCTCCGCCGGGGAGCTGTTTTTT
CDR3: CASGLNGGASAGELFF
D: TRBD2
V: TRBV12-5
J: TRBJ2-2
size: once

DNA: TGTGCCAGCTCACCAAGGAGCGGGGGAGGGGCAGATACGCAGTATTTT
CDR3: CASSPRSGGGADTQYF
D: TRBD2
V: TRBV18
J: TRBJ2-3
size: -

DNA: TGTGCCAGCAGTAAGAAGGGGTGGGACACTGAAGCTTTCTTT
CDR3: CASSKKGWDTEAFF
D: -
V: TRBV6-5
J: TRBJ1-1
size: -